The 5 T cell receptor beta chains in this list originate from one sample, sequenced in a study of blood T cell repertoires in COVID-19. Clones were sequenced by immunoSEQ multiplex PCR, and TCRdb holds only the in-frame ones, with some missing. The sample has about 140,000 clones, around 80% seen once. The specimen sequenced was peripheral blood. The receptor source for this set is a man in his 60s who had recovered from COVID-19.

Only one count was recorded for this clone. V is TRBV6-2 or TRBV6-3 and J is TRBJ2-2; no reliable D call. Trimming pared 6 bases from V and 3 bases from J, leaving 11 bases between. The CDR3 loop spans 14 amino acids. Germline V gene lookup returns CDR1 MNHEY and CDR2 SVGEGT. CDR3 in amino acids: CASSDTRHTGELFF. Here the CDR3 DNA reads TGTGCCAGCAGCGACACACGTCACACCGGGGAGCTGTTTTTT.

Points on this clone: One end of the junction fails to match germline, which may point to a read error. V and J are TRBV28 and TRBJ2-1; 11 nucleotides align to TRBD2. Germline V gene data show CDR1 as MDHEN and CDR2 as SYDVKM. This CDR3 is 13 amino acids long. CDR3: CASRPTSGSPPVF. The DNA for the CDR3 is TGTGCCAGCAGACCTACTAGCGGGAGCCCCCCAGTCTTC.

The CDR3 region is CASSQQGLLSNEQFF. DNA of the CDR3: TGTGCCAGCTCACAACAGGGTCTACTGTCCAATGAGCAGTTCTTC. This rearrangement joins TRBV18 to TRBJ2-1; TRBD1 is a possible D gene (6 bases). Trimming shortened V by 4 bases and J by 6 bases, and 16 bases separated the two germline ends. CDR1 and CDR2 (germline): KGHSH, LQKENI. This CDR3 comprises 15 residues.

V and J are TRBV3-1 (or the pseudogene TRBV3-2) and TRBJ2-1; TRBD2 matches at 9 bases. V was pared by 2 bases and J by 7 bases, with 6 bases of the junction left unmatched. The CDR3 loop spans 15 amino acids. Germline CDR1 is LGHDT and CDR2 is YNNKEL (reference sequence). This CDR3 is CASSQLAGFRNEQFF. DNA of the CDR3: TGTGCCAGCAGCCAACTAGCGGGGTTTAGGAATGAGCAGTTCTTC.

The chain is built from TRBV7-6 and TRBJ2-5; TRBD2 aligns across 10 bases. Losses at the gene ends were 4 bases for V and 3 bases for J; bases not matched to a gene: 11. This CDR3 spans 17 amino acids. The germline CDR1 and CDR2 sequences are SGHVS and FNYEAQ. This chain's CDR3 is CASSSPWLAGEKETQYF. The CDR3 bases are TGTGCCAGCAGCTCACCATGGCTAGCGGGAGAGAAAGAGACCCAGTACTTC.